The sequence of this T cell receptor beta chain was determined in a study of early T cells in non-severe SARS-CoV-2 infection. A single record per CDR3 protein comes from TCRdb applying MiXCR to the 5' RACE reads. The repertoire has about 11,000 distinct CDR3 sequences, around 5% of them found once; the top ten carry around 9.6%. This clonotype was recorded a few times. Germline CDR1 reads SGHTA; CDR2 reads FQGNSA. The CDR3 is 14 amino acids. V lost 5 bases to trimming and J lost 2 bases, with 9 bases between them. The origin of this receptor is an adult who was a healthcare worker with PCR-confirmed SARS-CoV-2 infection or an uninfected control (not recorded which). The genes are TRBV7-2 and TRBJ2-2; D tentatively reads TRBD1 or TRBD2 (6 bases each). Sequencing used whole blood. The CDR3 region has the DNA TGTGCCAGCAGCAAGGGGGGTAACACCGGGGAGCTGTTTTTT. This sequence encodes CASSKGGNTGELFF.